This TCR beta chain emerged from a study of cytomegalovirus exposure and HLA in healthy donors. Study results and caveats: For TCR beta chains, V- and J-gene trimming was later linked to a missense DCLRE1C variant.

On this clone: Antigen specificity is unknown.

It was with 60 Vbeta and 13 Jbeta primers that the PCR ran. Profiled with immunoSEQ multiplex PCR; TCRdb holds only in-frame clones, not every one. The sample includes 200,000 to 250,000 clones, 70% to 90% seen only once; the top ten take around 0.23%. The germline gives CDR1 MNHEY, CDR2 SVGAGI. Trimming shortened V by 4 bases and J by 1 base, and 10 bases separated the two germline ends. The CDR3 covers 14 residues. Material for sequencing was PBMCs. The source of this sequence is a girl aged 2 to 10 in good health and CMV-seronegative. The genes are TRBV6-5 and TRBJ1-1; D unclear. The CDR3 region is CASSFGVANTEAFF. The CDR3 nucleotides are TGTGCCAGCAGTTTCGGGGTCGCGAACACTGAAGCTTTCTTT.